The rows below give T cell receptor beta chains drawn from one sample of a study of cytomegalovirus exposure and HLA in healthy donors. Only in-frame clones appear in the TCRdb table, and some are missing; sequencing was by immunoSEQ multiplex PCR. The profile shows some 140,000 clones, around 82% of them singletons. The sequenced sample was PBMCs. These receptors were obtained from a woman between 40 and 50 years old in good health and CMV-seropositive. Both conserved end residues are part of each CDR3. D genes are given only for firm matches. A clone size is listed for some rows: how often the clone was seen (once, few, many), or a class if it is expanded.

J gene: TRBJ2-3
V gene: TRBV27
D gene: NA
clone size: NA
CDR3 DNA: TGTGCCAGCTCACCATTTCGGGAAGATACGCAGTATTTT
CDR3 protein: CASSPFREDTQYF

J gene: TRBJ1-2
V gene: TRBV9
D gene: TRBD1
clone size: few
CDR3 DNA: TGTGCCAGCAGCGTAGGGGACAGCCACTATGGCTACACCTTC
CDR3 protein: CASSVGDSHYGYTF

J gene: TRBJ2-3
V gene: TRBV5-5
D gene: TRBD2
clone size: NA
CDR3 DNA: TGTGCCAGCAGCTTGTCACTAGCGGGAGGGCAAGATACGCAGTATTTT
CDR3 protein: CASSLSLAGGQDTQYF

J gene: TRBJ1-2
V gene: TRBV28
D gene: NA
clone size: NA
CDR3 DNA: TGTGCCAGCAGTTTAGGAACAGTTGGCTATGGCTACACCTTC
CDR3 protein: CASSLGTVGYGYTF

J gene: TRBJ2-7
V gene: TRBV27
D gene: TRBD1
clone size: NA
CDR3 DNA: TGTGCCAGCAGCTCCAGCCGGGACAGGGTGTCCGAGCAGTACTTC
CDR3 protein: CASSSSRDRVSEQYF

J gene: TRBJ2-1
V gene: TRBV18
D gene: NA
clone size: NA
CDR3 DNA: TGTGCCAGCTCACCAACTCCCGGGACAGAGCAGTTCTTC
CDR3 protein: CASSPTPGTEQFF

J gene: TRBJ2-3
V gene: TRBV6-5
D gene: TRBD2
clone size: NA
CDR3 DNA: TGTGCCAGCAGTTACAGGCTAGCGGGAGTAGATACGCAGTATTTT
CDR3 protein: CASSYRLAGVDTQYF

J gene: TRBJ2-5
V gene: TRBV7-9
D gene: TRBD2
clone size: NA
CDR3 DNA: TGTGCCAGCAGCCTGCCGGGGGGGACCCAGTACTTC
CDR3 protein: CASSLPGGTQYF

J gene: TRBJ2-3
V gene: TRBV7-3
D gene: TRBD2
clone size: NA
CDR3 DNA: TGTGCCAGCAGCCCCTGGACTAGCGGGAGCACAGATACGCAGTATTTT
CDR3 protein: CASSPWTSGSTDTQYF

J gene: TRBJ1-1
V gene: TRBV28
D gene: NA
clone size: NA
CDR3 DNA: TGTGCCAGCAGTTTGTACCAGGCATTGGGTGAAGCTTTCTTT
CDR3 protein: CASSLYQALGEAFF

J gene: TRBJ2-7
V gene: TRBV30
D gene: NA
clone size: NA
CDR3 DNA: TGTGCCTGGAGTTCCGGAAATCTGGGCAGCGAGCAGTACTTC
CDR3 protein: CAWSSGNLGSEQYF

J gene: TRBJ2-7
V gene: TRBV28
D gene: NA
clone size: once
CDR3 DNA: TGTGCCAGCAGTTTACGAAGCTACTACGAGCAGTACTTC
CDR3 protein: CASSLRSYYEQYF

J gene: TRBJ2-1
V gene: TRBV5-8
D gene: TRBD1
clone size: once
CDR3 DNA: TGTGCCAGCAGCATAATTCCCGGGACAGGGGGCGAATCCTACAATGAGCAGTTCTTC
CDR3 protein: CASSIIPGTGGESYNEQFF

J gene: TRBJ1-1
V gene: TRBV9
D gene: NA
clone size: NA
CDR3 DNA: TGTGCCAGCAGCGCACAGGGAATTAGGCGGAACACTGAAGCTTTCTTT
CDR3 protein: CASSAQGIRRNTEAFF

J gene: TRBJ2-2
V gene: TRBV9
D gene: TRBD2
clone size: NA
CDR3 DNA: TGTGCCAGCAGCGTAGGGCTAGCGGGAAACACCGGGGAGCTGTTTTTT
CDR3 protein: CASSVGLAGNTGELFF

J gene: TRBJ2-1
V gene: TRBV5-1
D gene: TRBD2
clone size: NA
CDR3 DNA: TGCGCCAGCAGCTTGGACCCGCGGGGGAGCAGGGCCGACAATGAGCAGTTCTTC
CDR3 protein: CASSLDPRGSRADNEQFF

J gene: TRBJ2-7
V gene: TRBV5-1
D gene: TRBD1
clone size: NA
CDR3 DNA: TGCGCCAGCAGCGAGGAACAGGGGGCTTACGAGCAGTACTTC
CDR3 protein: CASSEEQGAYEQYF

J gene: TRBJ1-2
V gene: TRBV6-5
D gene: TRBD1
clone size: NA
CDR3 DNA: TGTGCCAGCAGAGGACAGGGCTATGGCTACACCTTC
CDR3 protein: CASRGQGYGYTF

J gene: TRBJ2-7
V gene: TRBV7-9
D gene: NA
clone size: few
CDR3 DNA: TGTGCCAGCAGCTTCCTACGCCTCCGGGCCTACGAGCAGTACTTC
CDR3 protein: CASSFLRLRAYEQYF

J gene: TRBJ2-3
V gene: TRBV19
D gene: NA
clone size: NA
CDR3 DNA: TGTGCCAGTAGTGTCCGATTGGGCTGGACAGATACGCAGTATTTT
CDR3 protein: CASSVRLGWTDTQYF

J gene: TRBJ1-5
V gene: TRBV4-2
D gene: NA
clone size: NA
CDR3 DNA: TGTGCCAGCAGCCAAGACGGGTCGGGGAATCAGCCCCAGCATTTT
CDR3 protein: CASSQDGSGNQPQHF

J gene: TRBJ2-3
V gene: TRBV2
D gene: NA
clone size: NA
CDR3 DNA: TGTGCCAGCAGTGAAGGAAGCTCCACAGATACGCAGTATTTT
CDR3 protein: CASSEGSSTDTQYF

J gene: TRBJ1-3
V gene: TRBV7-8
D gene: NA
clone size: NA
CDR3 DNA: TGTGCCAGCAGCTTAGGGACAGTAGGAAACACCATATATTTT
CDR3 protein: CASSLGTVGNTIYF

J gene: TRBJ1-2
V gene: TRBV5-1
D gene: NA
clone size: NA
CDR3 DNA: TGCGCCAGCAGTCCAGACAGCCCAATCTATGGCTACACCTTC
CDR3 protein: CASSPDSPIYGYTF

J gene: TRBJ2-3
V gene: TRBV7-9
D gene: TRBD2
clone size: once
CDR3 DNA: TGTGCCAGCAGCCGGTACGCTGCTAGCGGGAGTTTCATAGATACGCAGTATTTT
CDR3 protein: CASSRYAASGSFIDTQYF

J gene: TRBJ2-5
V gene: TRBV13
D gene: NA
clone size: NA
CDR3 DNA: TGTGCCAGCAGCCCTCAAGAGACCCAGTACTTC
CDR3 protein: CASSPQETQYF

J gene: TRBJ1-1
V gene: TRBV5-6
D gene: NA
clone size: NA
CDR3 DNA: TGTGCCAGCAGCAAAATACCCCGCCTAACAGAGAACACTGAAGCTTTCTTT
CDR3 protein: CASSKIPRLTENTEAFF

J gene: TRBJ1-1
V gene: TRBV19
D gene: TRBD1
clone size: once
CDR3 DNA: TGTGCCAGCATGGACAGGGACACTGAAGCTTTCTTT
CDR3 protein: CASMDRDTEAFF

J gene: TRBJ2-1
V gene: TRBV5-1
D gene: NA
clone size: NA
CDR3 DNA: TGCGCCAGCAGCTTTTCCCAAGGGGGTGTGTACAATGAGCAGTTCTTC
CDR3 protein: CASSFSQGGVYNEQFF

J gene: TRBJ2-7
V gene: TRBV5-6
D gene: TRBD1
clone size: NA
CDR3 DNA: TGTGCCAGCAGCTATGGACAGGGATCGCACCTATCCTACGAGCAGTACTTC
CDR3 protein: CASSYGQGSHLSYEQYF

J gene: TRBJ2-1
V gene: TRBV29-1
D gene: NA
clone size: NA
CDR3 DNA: TGCAGCACTGACTCCCTCTACAATGAGCAGTTCTTC
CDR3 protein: CSTDSLYNEQFF

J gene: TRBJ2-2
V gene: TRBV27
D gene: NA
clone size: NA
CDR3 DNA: TGTGCCAGCAGTTTACTTACCGGGGAGCTGTTTTTT
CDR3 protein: CASSLLTGELFF